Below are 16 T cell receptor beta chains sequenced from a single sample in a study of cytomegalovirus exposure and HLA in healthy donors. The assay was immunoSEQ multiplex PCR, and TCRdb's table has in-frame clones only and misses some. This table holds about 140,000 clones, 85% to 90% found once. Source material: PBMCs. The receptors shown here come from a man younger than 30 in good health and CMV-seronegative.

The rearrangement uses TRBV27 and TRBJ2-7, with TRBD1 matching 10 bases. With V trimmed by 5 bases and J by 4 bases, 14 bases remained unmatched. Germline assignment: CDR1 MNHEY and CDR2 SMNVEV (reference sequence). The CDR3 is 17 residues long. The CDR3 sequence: CASSLLLPGQGRYEQYF. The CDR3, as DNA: TGTGCCAGCAGTCTCTTACTACCGGGACAGGGGAGGTACGAGCAGTACTTC.

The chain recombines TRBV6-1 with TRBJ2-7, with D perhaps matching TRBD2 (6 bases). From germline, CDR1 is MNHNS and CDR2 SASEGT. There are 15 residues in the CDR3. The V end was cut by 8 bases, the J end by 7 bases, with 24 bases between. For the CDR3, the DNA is TGTGCCAGCGTTTGGGGGGAGGCCGGGACGGGTGAGCAGTACTTC. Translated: CASVWGEAGTGEQYF.

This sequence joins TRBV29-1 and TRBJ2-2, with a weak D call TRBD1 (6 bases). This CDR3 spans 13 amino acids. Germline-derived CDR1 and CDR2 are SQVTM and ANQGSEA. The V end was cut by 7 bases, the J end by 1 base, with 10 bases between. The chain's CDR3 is CSAPGENTGELFF. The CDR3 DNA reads TGCAGCGCTCCAGGGGAGAACACCGGGGAGCTGTTTTTT.

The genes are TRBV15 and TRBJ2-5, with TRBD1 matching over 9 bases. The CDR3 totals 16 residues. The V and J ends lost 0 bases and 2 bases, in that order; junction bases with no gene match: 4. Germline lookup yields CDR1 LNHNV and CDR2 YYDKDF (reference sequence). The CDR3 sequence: CATSRDGGQGQETQYF. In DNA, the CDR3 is TGTGCCACCAGCAGAGATGGGGGACAGGGTCAAGAGACCCAGTACTTC. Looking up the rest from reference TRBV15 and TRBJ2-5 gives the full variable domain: DAMVIQNPRYQVTQFGKPVTLSCSQTLNHNVMYWYQQKSSQAPKLLFHYYDKDFNNEADTPDNFQSRRPNTSFCFLDIRSPGLGDTAMYLCATSRDGGQGQETQYFGPGTRLLVL.

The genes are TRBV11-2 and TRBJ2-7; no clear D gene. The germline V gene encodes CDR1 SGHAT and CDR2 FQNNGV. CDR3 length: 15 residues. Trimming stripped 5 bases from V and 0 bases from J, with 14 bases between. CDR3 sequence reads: CASSPYAFLSYEQYF. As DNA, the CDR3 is TGTGCCAGCAGCCCCTATGCATTCCTCTCCTACGAGCAGTACTTC.

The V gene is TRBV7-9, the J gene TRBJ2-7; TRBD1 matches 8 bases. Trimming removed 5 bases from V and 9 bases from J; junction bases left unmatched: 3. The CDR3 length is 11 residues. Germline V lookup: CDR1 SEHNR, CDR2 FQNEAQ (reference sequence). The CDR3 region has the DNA TGTGCCAGCAGCCCGGACAGGGCGCAGTACTTC. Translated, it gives CASSPDRAQYF.

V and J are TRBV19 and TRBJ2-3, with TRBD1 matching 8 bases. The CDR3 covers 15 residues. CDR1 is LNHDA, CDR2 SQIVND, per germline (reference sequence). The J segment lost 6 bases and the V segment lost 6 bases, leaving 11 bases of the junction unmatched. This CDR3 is CASSTDRGYWDTQYF. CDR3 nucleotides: TGTGCCAGTAGCACTGACAGGGGATATTGGGATACGCAGTATTTT. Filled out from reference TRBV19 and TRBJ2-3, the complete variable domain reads DGGITQSPKYLFRKEGQNVTLSCEQNLNHDAMYWYRQDPGQGLRLIYYSQIVNDFQKGDIAEGYSVSREKKESFPLTVTSAQKNPTAFYLCASSTDRGYWDTQYFGPGTRLTVL.

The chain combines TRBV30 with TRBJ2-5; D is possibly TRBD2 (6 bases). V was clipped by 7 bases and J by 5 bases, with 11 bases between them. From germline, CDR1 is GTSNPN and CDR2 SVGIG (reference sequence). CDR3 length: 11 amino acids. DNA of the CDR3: TGTGCCTTGCAGGAGGGGGAGACCCAGTACTTC. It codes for CALQEGETQYF. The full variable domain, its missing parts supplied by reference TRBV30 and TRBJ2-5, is SQTIHQWPATLVQPVGSPLSLECTVEGTSNPNLYWYRQAAGRGLQLLFYSVGIGQISSEVPQNLSASRPQDRQFILSSKKLLLSDSGFYLCALQEGETQYFGPGTRLLVL.

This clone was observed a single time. CDR3 DNA sequence: TGTGCCAGCAGTTTCACAGCTTCTACCTACGAGCAGTACTTC. Protein: CASSFTASTYEQYF. The chain has TRBV27 and TRBJ2-7; no clear D gene. The length of the CDR3 is 14 residues. Trimming cost V 3 bases and J 2 bases, with 11 bases left between them. Germline V gene sequence: CDR1 MNHEY, CDR2 SMNVEV (reference sequence).

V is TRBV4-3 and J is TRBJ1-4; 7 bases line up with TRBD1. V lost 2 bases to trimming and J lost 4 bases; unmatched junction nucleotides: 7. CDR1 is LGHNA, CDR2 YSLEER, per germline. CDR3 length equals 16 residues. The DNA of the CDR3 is TGCGCCAGCAGCCAACGCTTGGGACAGCATAATGAAAAACTGTTTTTT. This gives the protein CASSQRLGQHNEKLFF.

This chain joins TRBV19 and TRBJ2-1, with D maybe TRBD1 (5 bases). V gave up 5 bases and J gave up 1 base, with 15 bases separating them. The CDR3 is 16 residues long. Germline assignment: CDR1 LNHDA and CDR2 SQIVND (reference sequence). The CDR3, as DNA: TGTGCCAGTAGTCCCCCAGGGTCTGGGTCCTACAATGAGCAGTTCTTC. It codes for CASSPPGSGSYNEQFF.

This chain's CDR3 is CASSPSAGGPSYEQYF. CDR3 sequence (DNA): TGTGCCAGCAGTCCAAGTGCGGGAGGGCCTTCCTACGAGCAGTACTTC. This chain links TRBV28 with TRBJ2-7; 9 positions match TRBD2. V lost 5 bases and J lost 1; bases outside the gene matches: 9. Germline CDR1 MDHEN, CDR2 SYDVKM. This CDR3 comprises 16 residues.

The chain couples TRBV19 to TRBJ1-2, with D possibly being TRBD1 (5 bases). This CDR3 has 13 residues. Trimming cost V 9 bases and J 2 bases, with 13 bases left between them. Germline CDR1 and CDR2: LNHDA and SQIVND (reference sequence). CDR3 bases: TGTGCCAGCAGCCGGGACTACAACTATGGCTACACCTTC. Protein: CASSRDYNYGYTF.

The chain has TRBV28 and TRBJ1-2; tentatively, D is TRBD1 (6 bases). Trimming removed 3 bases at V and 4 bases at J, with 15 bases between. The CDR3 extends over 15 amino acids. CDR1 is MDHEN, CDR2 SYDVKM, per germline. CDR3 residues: CASSLPTQGSYGYTF. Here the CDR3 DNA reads TGTGCCAGCAGTTTGCCGACACAGGGAAGCTATGGCTACACCTTC.

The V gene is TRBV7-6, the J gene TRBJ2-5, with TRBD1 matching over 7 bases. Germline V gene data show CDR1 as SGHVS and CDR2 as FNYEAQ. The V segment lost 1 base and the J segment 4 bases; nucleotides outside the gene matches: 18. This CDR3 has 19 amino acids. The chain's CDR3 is CASSLVVGQGGRIGETQYF. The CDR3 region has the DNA TGTGCCAGCAGCTTAGTGGTGGGGCAAGGGGGCCGTATTGGAGAGACCCAGTACTTC.

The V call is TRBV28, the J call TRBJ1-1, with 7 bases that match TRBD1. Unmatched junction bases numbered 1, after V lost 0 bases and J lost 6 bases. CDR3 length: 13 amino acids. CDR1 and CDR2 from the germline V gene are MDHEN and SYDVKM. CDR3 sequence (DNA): TGTGCCAGCAGTTTATGGGGACAGCCTGAAGCTTTCTTT. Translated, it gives CASSLWGQPEAFF.